These 11 T cell receptor beta chains were sequenced from one sample in a study of T cells in Graves' hyperthyroidism and ophthalmopathy. The CDR3 regions of TCR beta were amplified from RNA transcripts. In the first-round RT-PCR of the TCR CDR3, the HTBI primer set was used. TCRdb analysed the multiplex PCR reads with MiXCR anew, one entry per CDR3 protein. The sample comprises 350,000 to 450,000 distinct CDR3 sequences, roughly 14% of which are singletons, and about 10% rests with the top ten. The sequencing input was blood. The receptors come from a woman in her sixties or seventies with Graves' hyperthyroidism.

This clonotype was observed a handful of times. The chain joins TRBV5-8 to TRBJ2-2; TRBD1 is a possible D gene (5 bases). TRBJ1-1 matches the DNA end more closely, so the J call is doubtful. CDR3 length: 13 residues. Germline CDR1 SGHTS, CDR2 YDEGEE. CDR3 nucleotides: TGTGCCAGCAGCTTCATAGGGCCCGGGGGAGCTTTCTTT. Protein product: CASSFIGPGGAFF.

In its sample, this clonotype was seen many times. This chain uses TRBV29-1 with TRBJ1-2, with D unclear. Trimming pared 0 bases from V and 6 bases from J, leaving 11 bases between. This CDR3 is 13 amino acids long. Germline lookup yields CDR1 SQVTM and CDR2 ANQGSEA. In DNA, the CDR3 is TGCAGCGTTGAAGATCTTTTGTTTGATGGCTACACCTTC. It specifies CSVEDLLFDGYTF.

This clonotype was seen a handful of times. The CDR3 spells CASSADNTGELFF. The CDR3 DNA reads TGTGCCAGCAGCGCTGACAACACCGGGGAGCTGTTTTTT. The chain uses TRBV3-1 and TRBJ2-2, with D uncertain. Germline CDR1 is LGHDT and CDR2 is YNNKEL (reference sequence). The CDR3 is made up of 13 amino acids. Between the trimmed V and J ends, which lost 5 bases and 2 bases, there was a span of 6 bases.

In its sample, this clonotype was seen many times. The chain combines TRBV5-8 with TRBJ2-3; 14 bases fit TRBD2. CDR3 size: 15 residues. V shed 4 bases and J 5 bases; nucleotides not matched to a gene: 3. Germline-derived CDR1 and CDR2 are SGHTS and YDEGEE. The CDR3 DNA sequence: TGTGCCAGCAGCCCGGGACTAGCGGGAGAAGATACGCAGTATTTT. It codes for CASSPGLAGEDTQYF.

Many counts were recorded for this clonotype. This CDR3 reads CASSPSSGELFF. The CDR3 DNA reads TGTGCCAGCTCACCATCGTCCGGGGAGCTGTTTTTT. The rearrangement joins TRBV18 to TRBJ2-2; no clear D. The CDR3 runs 12 residues. Germline V CDR1 and CDR2: KGHSH, LQKENI. With 2 bases removed from V and 6 bases from J, the gap between germline ends came to 4 bases.

Ten or more counts support this clonotype. The chain employs TRBV20-1 and TRBJ1-2, with 7 bases aligning to TRBD1. Germline V CDR1 and CDR2: DFQATT, SNEGSKA (reference sequence). The V and J ends lost 1 base and 6 bases, in that order; junction bases with no gene match: 11. The CDR3 is made up of 15 amino acids. This chain's CDR3 is CSARGSGRQGHGYTF. The CDR3 region has the DNA TGCAGTGCTAGAGGGTCGGGGCGACAGGGCCATGGCTACACCTTC.

This clonotype was seen ten or more times. The genes are TRBV6-1 and TRBJ1-2; no clear D. The CDR3 covers 15 residues. V was cut by 3 bases and J by 4 bases, with 15 bases left in between. Germline V gives CDR1 MNHNS, CDR2 SASEGT. Here the CDR3 reads CASSERISWAYGYTF. The CDR3 DNA reads as TGTGCCAGCAGTGAGCGGATCTCCTGGGCCTATGGCTACACCTTC.

The chain joins TRBV11-1 to TRBJ2-7, with D perhaps matching TRBD2 (7 bases). Per the germline V gene, CDR1 is SGHAT and CDR2 is FQDESV (reference sequence). V was cut by 6 bases and J by 3 bases, with 24 bases left in between. The CDR3 is made up of 17 amino acids. This chain's CDR3 is CASSEAGLRDTYYEQYF. In DNA, the CDR3 is TGTGCCAGCAGTGAAGCGGGGCTCCGGGACACCTACTACGAGCAGTACTTC.

There are many counts of this clonotype. The genes are TRBV12-3 or TRBV12-4 and TRBJ2-4, with 11 bases identical to TRBD2. The CDR3 runs 16 residues. Trimming removed 5 bases from V and 0 bases from J; junction bases left unmatched: 3. CDR3 DNA sequence: TGTGCCAGCAGTGGACTAGCGGGCCTAGCCAAAAACATTCAGTACTTC. It translates to CASSGLAGLAKNIQYF.

This clonotype was picked up a small number of times. The chain uses TRBV29-1 and TRBJ1-2; tentatively, D is TRBD1 (5 bases). Trimming removed 2 bases from V and 4 bases from J, with 8 bases in between. This CDR3 is built from 12 residues. Germline V CDR1 and CDR2: SQVTM, ANQGSEA. The CDR3 region is CSVEQGTYGYTF. The CDR3 nucleotides are TGCAGCGTTGAACAGGGAACCTATGGCTACACCTTC.

This clonotype has at least ten counts. The chain recombines TRBV2 with TRBJ2-5; D uncertain. The germline gives CDR1 SNHLY, CDR2 FYNNEI. This CDR3 spans 12 amino acids. Trimming left V 2 bases short and J 5 bases short, with 6 bases between. The chain's CDR3 is CASSETRETQYF. DNA for the CDR3: TGTGCCAGCAGTGAAACCCGTGAGACCCAGTACTTC.